This paragraph reports one T cell receptor (beta chain). Study processing details: Estimated nucleated cell counts came from reference gene primer amplification. Repertoires were generated with immunoSEQ multiplex PCR, while TCRdb's copy carries only in-frame clones and drops some. The DNA gave D and trimming, while V, J and clone size come from that table. The sample yields about 75,000 clones, less than 85% seen once. The data originate from a study of blood T cell repertoires in COVID-19. Study-wide background: The United States, Italy and Spain supplied acute and convalescent COVID-19 samples. T cells, B-cell-depleted T cells, or PBMCs supplied cDNA or gDNA.

CDR3 size: 14 residues. V was pared by 0 bases and J by 10 bases, with 6 bases of the junction left unmatched. From germline, CDR1 is KGHSH and CDR2 LQKENI. Sequenced material: peripheral blood. The chain joins TRBV18 to TRBJ2-1; 7 nucleotides align to TRBD2. This TCR was recovered from a woman older than 75 with active or convalescent COVID-19. DNA of the CDR3: TGTGCCAGCTCACCACCGTTGACTAGCACGGAGCAGTTCTTC. Amino acid sequence: CASSPPLTSTEQFF.